The rows below give T cell receptor beta chains drawn from one sample of a study of T cell responses to AZD1222 COVID-19 vaccine. Profiled with immunoSEQ multiplex PCR; TCRdb holds only in-frame clones, not every one. Of about 180,000 clones listed, 90% are singletons. Material: peripheral blood, obtained on day 0 of AZD1222 vaccination. Source of these receptors: an adult in good health. Each CDR3 is given with its conserved first and last residue. A D gene is named only where the DNA matches it firmly. The size entry is marked missing in some rows and otherwise reads once, few, many or a size class.

V	J	size	length	D	CDR3	DNA
TRBV7-9	TRBJ2-3	.	13	TRBD2	CATTSGGPDTQYF	TGTGCCACTACTAGCGGGGGGCCAGATACGCAGTATTTT
TRBV2	TRBJ1-3	once	16	TRBD1	CASSVGQSFSGNTIYF	TGTGCCAGCAGTGTGGGACAGAGCTTTTCTGGAAACACCATATATTTT
TRBV9	TRBJ1-6	.	13	.	CASRRLDNSPLHF	TGTGCCAGCAGGCGACTGGATAATTCACCCCTCCACTTT
TRBV10-1	TRBJ1-2	.	13	TRBD1	CASSEGTGYGYTF	TGCGCCAGCAGCGAAGGGACAGGCTATGGCTACACCTTC
TRBV6-4	TRBJ1-2	.	14	.	CASSDWGECHGYTF	TGTGCCAGCAGTGACTGGGGGGAGTGCCATGGCTACACCTTC
TRBV6-5	TRBJ2-7	once	15	.	CASSYSAGRWYEQYF	TGTGCCAGCAGTTACTCGGCAGGGAGATGGTACGAGCAGTACTTC
TRBV27	TRBJ2-5	few	17	TRBD2	CASRQGLAGGPRQTQYF	TGTGCCAGCAGGCAGGGACTAGCGGGGGGGCCCAGGCAGACCCAGTACTTC
TRBV3-1/TRBV3-2	TRBJ1-5	.	14	TRBD1	CASSQTGSNQPQHF	TGTGCCAGCAGTCAGACAGGGTCCAATCAGCCCCAGCATTTT
TRBV4-2	TRBJ2-3	many	15	TRBD1	CASSQDAEPQGAQYF	TGTGCCAGCAGCCAAGACGCGGAGCCCCAGGGGGCGCAGTATTTT
TRBV6-2/TRBV6-3	TRBJ2-7	.	11	.	CASSEKYEQYF	TGTGCCAGCAGTGAGAAATACGAGCAGTACTTC
TRBV9	TRBJ1-1	.	13	.	CASSLGGGTEAFF	TGTGCCAGCAGCTTAGGGGGGGGCACTGAAGCTTTCTTT
TRBV24-1	TRBJ2-3	.	13	.	CATSSQATDTQYF	TGTGCCACCAGTTCGCAAGCCACAGATACGCAGTATTTT
TRBV7-2	TRBJ1-2	.	16	TRBD1	CASSRLTGDSNYGYTF	TGTGCCAGCAGTCGGCTTACAGGGGATTCCAACTATGGCTACACCTTC
TRBV10-3	TRBJ1-1	.	13	.	CAITPGVNTEAFF	TGTGCCATCACCCCGGGGGTGAACACTGAAGCTTTCTTT
TRBV6-2/TRBV6-3	TRBJ1-1	.	15	.	CASSRTEPGGTEAFF	TGTGCCAGCAGCCGGACGGAGCCGGGAGGGACTGAAGCTTTCTTT
TRBV2	TRBJ2-5	.	13	.	CATFGQFVETQYF	TGTGCCACCTTCGGACAGTTTGTAGAGACCCAGTACTTC
TRBV27	TRBJ2-4	.	17	TRBD2	CASSLSSGGLAKNIQYF	TGTGCCAGCAGTTTATCTAGCGGGGGGTTGGCCAAAAACATTCAGTACTTC
TRBV19	TRBJ1-6	.	17	TRBD1	CASSTDRGSSYNSPLHF	TGTGCCAGTAGTACGGACAGGGGAAGCTCCTATAATTCACCCCTCCACTTT
TRBV29-1	TRBJ2-2	.	12	.	CSVFSPTGELFF	TGCAGCGTTTTCTCTCCCACCGGGGAGCTGTTTTTT
TRBV9	TRBJ2-1	.	12	.	CASSLWGNEQFF	TGTGCCAGCAGCCTCTGGGGCAATGAGCAGTTCTTC
TRBV7-2	TRBJ2-1	.	11	.	CASSGDNEQFF	TGTGCCAGCAGCGGGGACAATGAGCAGTTCTTC
TRBV7-2	TRBJ1-4	.	12	.	CASSYPHEKLFF	TGTGCCAGCAGCTACCCGCATGAAAAACTGTTTTTT
TRBV28	TRBJ2-7	once	17	.	CASSLLPTMTRPGEQYF	TGTGCCAGCAGCCTTCTCCCCACGATGACGCGTCCTGGCGAGCAGTACTTC